These 9 T cell receptor beta chains came from one sample sequenced in a study of tumor-infiltrating lymphocytes in primary liver carcinoma. Starting material of roughly 550 ng total RNA yielded TCR beta cDNA via a constant-region primer. Slightly modified ARM-PCR, run as three nested multiplex PCR rounds, produced the TCR beta libraries. Researchers ran the first two PCR rounds for roughly 11 cycles each with TRBV1-TRBV30 forward primers and a C-beta reverse primer. TCRdb re-derived calls from the multiplex PCR reads in MiXCR, one entry per CDR3 protein. Here the sample spans some 190,000 distinct CDR3 sequences, about 55% being singletons. Out of unsorted whole blood came the blood RNA, and germline DNA was extracted as well. Input material: peripheral blood. The receptors shown here come from a man aged 40-55 years with primary liver carcinoma and hepatitis B virus infection.

This clonotype was seen repeatedly, ten times or more. The chain carries TRBV11-2 and TRBJ1-2; 10 nucleotides agree with TRBD1. The CDR3 covers 13 residues. The germline V gene encodes CDR1 SGHAT and CDR2 FQNNGV. Trimming took 6 bases from V and 6 from J; bases not matched to a gene: 4. CDR3 DNA sequence: TGTGCCAGCAGTACAGACAGGGGGCATGGCTACACCTTC. The encoded protein is CASSTDRGHGYTF.

This clonotype was detected ten times or more. The chain couples TRBV29-1 to TRBJ2-1; TRBD2 matches 10 bases. Trimming at V came to 4 bases and at J to 8 bases, leaving 8 bases not matched to a gene. CDR1 and CDR2 from the germline V gene are SQVTM and ANQGSEA. This CDR3 spans 14 amino acids. The CDR3 loop reads CSVASGRGSDEQFF. CDR3 DNA: TGCAGCGTTGCGAGCGGGAGGGGGAGCGATGAGCAGTTCTTC.

In its sample, this clonotype was seen a few times. The chain links TRBV5-4 to TRBJ2-1, with D perhaps TRBD1 (6 bases). This CDR3 region has 16 residues. The ends were cut back, 5 bases at V and 6 bases at J, with 21 bases in the middle. The V gene's germline CDR1 is SGHNT and CDR2 YYREEE (reference sequence). The CDR3 sequence: CASSPLSGQGTNEQFF. The CDR3 region has the DNA TGTGCCAGCAGTCCTTTATCGGGGCAGGGGACCAATGAGCAGTTCTTC.

The chain has TRBV11-2 and TRBJ2-4; either TRBD1 or TRBD2 may supply D (5 bases each). The ends were cut back, 11 bases at V and 15 bases at J, with 26 bases in the middle. This CDR3 spans 13 amino acids. The V gene's germline CDR1 is SGHAT and CDR2 FQNNGV. The chain's CDR3 is CADSTRLGDLSYF. In DNA form, the CDR3 reads TGTGCCGACAGCACGAGATTGGGGGATTTGTCGTACTTC.

J is TRBJ2-4 and V is TRBV28; 9 nucleotides align to TRBD2. J gave up 9 bases and V 4 bases, and 4 bases lay outside the gene matches. From germline, CDR1 is MDHEN and CDR2 SYDVKM. This CDR3 contains 13 residues. CDR3 sequence: CASSSGLAAIQYF. CDR3 bases: TGTGCCAGCAGTTCGGGACTAGCCGCCATTCAGTACTTC.

The chain has TRBV28 and TRBJ2-3, with D perhaps matching TRBD2 (9 bases). Germline assignment: CDR1 MDHEN and CDR2 SYDVKM. The CDR3 extends over 16 amino acids. Trimming removed 6 bases from V and 3 bases from J, with 19 bases in between. CDR3 loop: CASSSTGAGGTDTQYF. The CDR3 DNA is TGTGCCAGCAGCTCGACAGGGGCGGGGGGGACAGATACGCAGTATTTT. The entire variable domain, with the rest obtained from reference TRBV28 and TRBJ2-3, is as follows: DVKVTQSSRYLVKRTGEKVFLECVQDMDHENMFWYRQDPGLGLRLIYFSYDVKMKEKGDIPEGYSVSREKKERFSLILESASTNQTSMYLCASSSTGAGGTDTQYFGPGTRLTVL.

Of note for this clonotype: This could be a read error, since a much larger clone is one nucleotide away. V usage is TRBV29-1 and J usage is TRBJ2-6; D remains unclear. Germline assignment: CDR1 SQVTM and CDR2 ANQGSEA. V shed 6 bases and J shed 0 bases, with 15 bases lying between them. The CDR3 runs 16 residues. The CDR3, as DNA: TGCAGCGTCGTCCTGTACGGCCGCTCTGGGGCCAACGTCCTGACTTTC. Translated: CSVVLYGRSGANVLTF. Complete variable domain (other parts from reference TRBV29-1 and TRBJ2-6): SAVISQKPSRDICQRGTSLTIQCQVDSQVTMMFWYRQQPGQSLTLIATANQGSEATYESGFVIDKFPISRPNLTFSTLTVSNMSPEDSSIYLCSVVLYGRSGANVLTFGAGSRLTVL.

The rearrangement links TRBV10-3 to TRBJ2-7, with TRBD2 as a possible D gene (6 bases). Between the trimmed V and J ends, which lost 0 bases and 4 bases, there was a span of 7 bases. The CDR3 runs 13 residues. Germline values: CDR1 ENHRY, CDR2 SYGVKD. The CDR3 is CAISESGGYEQYF. The CDR3 DNA follows: TGTGCCATCAGTGAGTCGGGGGGTTACGAGCAGTACTTC.

This clonotype has a count of ten or more. The V call is TRBV11-2, the J call TRBJ2-1; TRBD2 matches 7 bases. J gave up 1 base and V 0 bases, and 0 bases lay outside the gene matches. The CDR3 covers 15 residues. Germline V gene lookup returns CDR1 SGHAT and CDR2 FQNNGV. DNA of the CDR3: TGTGCCAGCAGCTTAGAGGGAGGGTCCTACAATGAGCAGTTCTTC. The encoded protein is CASSLEGGSYNEQFF.